Each of the 13 T cell receptor beta chains below was sequenced from the same sample in a study of blood T cell repertoires in COVID-19. Measured with immunoSEQ multiplex PCR; TCRdb has only the in-frame clones, and not every one. Here the sample spans 200,000 to 250,000 clones, 75% to 85% being singletons. Sequencing was performed on peripheral blood. These receptors came from a human donor in a cohort sampled during active COVID-19.

The chain has TRBV7-9 and TRBJ1-1, with D possibly matching TRBD1 (6 bases). CDR3 size: 13 residues. Germline V gene sequence: CDR1 SEHNR, CDR2 FQNEAQ (reference sequence). V lost 5 bases to trimming and J lost 6 bases, with 13 bases between them. This CDR3 is CASSQQGGSEAFF. CDR3 coding DNA: TGTGCCAGCAGCCAACAGGGTGGATCTGAAGCTTTCTTT.

The rearrangement joins TRBV29-1 to TRBJ1-1, with a tentative D call TRBD1 (5 bases). The CDR3 contains 15 residues. Trimming cost V 0 bases and J 4 bases, with 15 bases left between them. Germline V gene lookup returns CDR1 SQVTM and CDR2 ANQGSEA. The CDR3 loop reads CSVEDLEGIGTEAFF. DNA of the CDR3: TGCAGCGTTGAAGATCTGGAGGGGATCGGCACTGAAGCTTTCTTT.

This chain connects TRBV28 to TRBJ2-1; 10 nucleotides match TRBD2. This CDR3 spans 16 amino acids. With 5 bases clipped from V and 4 bases from J, the junction kept 8 bases outside the gene matches. CDR1 and CDR2 (germline): MDHEN, SYDVKM. CDR3 region: CASSHSGTSVYNEQFF. In DNA form, the CDR3 reads TGTGCCAGCAGTCATTCCGGGACTAGCGTGTACAATGAGCAGTTCTTC.

J is TRBJ1-2 and V is TRBV6-5; possible D gene TRBD1, 5 bases. Germline V gene data show CDR1 as MNHEY and CDR2 as SVGAGI. There are 14 residues in the CDR3. The ends were cut back, 0 bases at V and 5 bases at J, with 10 bases in the middle. As DNA, the CDR3 is TGTGCCAGCAGTTACTCGGAGGGGTCTTATGGCTACACCTTC. Translated: CASSYSEGSYGYTF.

V is TRBV2 and J is TRBJ2-5; D gene unclear. CDR3 length: 11 amino acids. CDR1 is SNHLY, CDR2 FYNNEI, per germline. Trimming shortened V by 7 bases and J by 5 bases, and 8 bases separated the two germline ends. The CDR3 DNA reads TGTGCCAGCACCCCTAAGGAGACCCAGTACTTC. Translated: CASTPKETQYF.

This chain links TRBV4-3 with TRBJ2-7, with 9 bases lining up with TRBD1. After removal of 0 bases from V and 10 bases from J, the junction contained 4 bases not matched to a gene. CDR1 is LGHNA, CDR2 YSLEER, per germline. The CDR3 covers 13 residues. CDR3 region: CASSQDWGQGQYF. The CDR3, as DNA: TGCGCCAGCAGCCAAGACTGGGGACAGGGACAGTACTTC.

The DNA for the CDR3 is TGTGCCAGCAGCGGGGGGGAAGTCTCCGGAAACACCATATATTTT. Its translation: CASSGGEVSGNTIYF. V is TRBV7-9 and J is TRBJ1-3; D is possibly TRBD1 (5 bases). Trimming took 5 bases from V and 4 from J, leaving 15 bases between them. Germline lookup yields CDR1 SEHNR and CDR2 FQNEAQ (reference sequence). The CDR3 runs to 15 residues.

The chain is built from TRBV7-8 and TRBJ2-7, with D possibly matching TRBD1 (6 bases). V lost 1 base, J lost 6 bases, and 7 bases lay in between. The CDR3 runs 12 residues. CDR1 SGHVS and CDR2 FQNEAQ come from the germline V gene. CDR3 in DNA: TGTGCCAGCAGCTTAGGAGGGGGCGAGCAGTACTTC. As protein: CASSLGGGEQYF.

The rearrangement links TRBV5-4 to TRBJ2-7; 9 nucleotides align to TRBD1. Germline V CDR1 and CDR2: SGHNT, YYREEE (reference sequence). The CDR3 consists of 15 residues. V shed 4 bases, J shed 1 base, and the junction held 6 bases outside the gene matches. The CDR3 bases are TGTGCCAGCAGCCGTCGACAGGGGGGTTCCTACGAGCAGTACTTC. Its protein is CASSRRQGGSYEQYF.

This clone was counted only a few times. The chain employs TRBV16 and TRBJ1-1; D perhaps matches TRBD1 (5 bases). CDR1 and CDR2 from the germline V gene are KGHSY and FQNENV. This CDR3 is 13 amino acids long. The ends were cut back, 0 bases at V and 8 bases at J, with 10 bases in the middle. DNA for the CDR3: TGTGCCAGCAGCCAATCGGCGGCAGGGGAAGCTTTCTTT. Translating it yields CASSQSAAGEAFF.

This rearrangement joins TRBV5-1 to TRBJ2-5; 7 bases are a match to TRBD2. Germline CDR1 reads SGHRS; CDR2 reads YFSETQ. CDR3 length: 15 residues. The ends lost 3 bases at V and 1 base at J; junction bases unmatched: 6. CDR3 nucleotides: TGCGCCAGCAGCTGGTTAGCGGGTAGCCAAGAGACCCAGTACTTC. This encodes CASSWLAGSQETQYF. The full variable domain, rest sourced from reference TRBV5-1 and TRBJ2-5, is KAGVTQTPRYLIKTRGQQVTLSCSPISGHRSVSWYQQTPGQGLQFLFEYFSETQRNKGNFPGRFSGRQFSNSRSEMNVSTLELGDSALYLCASSWLAGSQETQYFGPGTRLLVL.

The chain joins TRBV3-1 (or the pseudogene TRBV3-2) to TRBJ1-4; 8 nucleotides align to TRBD1. The germline gives CDR1 LGHDT, CDR2 YNNKEL (reference sequence). CDR3 size: 14 residues. Losses at the gene ends were 3 bases for V and 7 bases for J; bases not matched to a gene: 4. The CDR3, as DNA: TGTGCCAGCAGCCAGAACAGGGGGGGTGAAAAACTGTTTTTT. It translates to CASSQNRGGEKLFF.

This chain joins TRBV6-5 and TRBJ2-7; 7 nucleotides agree with TRBD1. The CDR3 sequence is 13 residues long. The germline gives CDR1 MNHEY, CDR2 SVGAGI. With V trimmed by 5 bases and J by 6 bases, 7 bases remained unmatched. The CDR3 here is CASSPDRDGEQYF. Here the CDR3 DNA reads TGTGCCAGCAGTCCCGACAGGGATGGCGAGCAGTACTTC.